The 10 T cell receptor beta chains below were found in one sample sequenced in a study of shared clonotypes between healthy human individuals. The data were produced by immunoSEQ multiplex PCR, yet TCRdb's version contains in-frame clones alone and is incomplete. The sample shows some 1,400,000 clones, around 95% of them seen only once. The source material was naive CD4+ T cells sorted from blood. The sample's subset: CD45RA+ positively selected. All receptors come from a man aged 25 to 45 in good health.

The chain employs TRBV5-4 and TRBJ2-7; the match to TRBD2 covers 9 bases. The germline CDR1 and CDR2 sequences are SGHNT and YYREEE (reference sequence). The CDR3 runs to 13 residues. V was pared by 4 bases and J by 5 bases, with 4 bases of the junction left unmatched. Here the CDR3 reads CASSPRTSDEQYF. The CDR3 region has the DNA TGTGCCAGCAGCCCCCGGACTAGCGACGAGCAGTACTTC.

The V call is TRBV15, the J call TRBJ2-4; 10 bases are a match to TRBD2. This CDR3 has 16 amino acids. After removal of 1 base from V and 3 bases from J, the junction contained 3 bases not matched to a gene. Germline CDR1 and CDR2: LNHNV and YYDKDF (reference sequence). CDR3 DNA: TGTGCCACCAGCAGAGGACTAGCGGGTAACAAAAACATTCAGTACTTC. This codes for CATSRGLAGNKNIQYF.

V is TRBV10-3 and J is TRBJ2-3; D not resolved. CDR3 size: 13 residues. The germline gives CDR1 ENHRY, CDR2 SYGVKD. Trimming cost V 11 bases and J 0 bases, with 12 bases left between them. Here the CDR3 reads CAVLPSSTDTQYF. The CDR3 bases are TGTGCCGTTCTCCCCTCTAGCACAGATACGCAGTATTTT.

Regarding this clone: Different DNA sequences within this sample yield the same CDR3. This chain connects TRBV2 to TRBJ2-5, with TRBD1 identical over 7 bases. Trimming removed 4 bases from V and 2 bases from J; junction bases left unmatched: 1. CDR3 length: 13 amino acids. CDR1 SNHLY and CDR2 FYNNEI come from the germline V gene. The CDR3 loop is CASSGDSQETQYF. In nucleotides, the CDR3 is TGTGCCAGCAGTGGGGACAGTCAAGAGACCCAGTACTTC.

The DNA for the CDR3 is TGTGCCAGCAGTGCCACAGGGATAACTAATGAAAAACTGTTTTTT. This sequence encodes CASSATGITNEKLFF. The V and J genes are TRBV2 and TRBJ1-4; D is possibly TRBD1 (6 bases). Germline CDR1 SNHLY, CDR2 FYNNEI. This CDR3 is built from 15 residues. V lost 4 bases and J lost 1, with 10 bases in between.

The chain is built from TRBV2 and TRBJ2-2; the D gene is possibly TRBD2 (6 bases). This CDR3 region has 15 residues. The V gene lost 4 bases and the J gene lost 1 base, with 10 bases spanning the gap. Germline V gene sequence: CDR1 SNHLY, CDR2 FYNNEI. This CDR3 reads CASSGRGGNTGELFF. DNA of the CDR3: TGTGCCAGCAGTGGGAGGGGAGGGAACACCGGGGAGCTGTTTTTT.

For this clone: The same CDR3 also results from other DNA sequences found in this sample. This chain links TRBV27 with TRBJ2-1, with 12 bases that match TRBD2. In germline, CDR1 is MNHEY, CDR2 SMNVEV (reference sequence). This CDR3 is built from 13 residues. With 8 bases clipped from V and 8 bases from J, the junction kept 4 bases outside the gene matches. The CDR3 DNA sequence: TGTGCCAGCGGACTAGCGGGACGCCATGAGCAGTTCTTC. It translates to CASGLAGRHEQFF.

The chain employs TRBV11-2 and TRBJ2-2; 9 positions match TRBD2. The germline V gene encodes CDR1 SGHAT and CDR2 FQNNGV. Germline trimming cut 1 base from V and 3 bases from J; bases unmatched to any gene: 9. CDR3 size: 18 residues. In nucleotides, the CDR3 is TGTGCCAGCAGCTTAGGCCGGGGGGTAGCGGGAGACACCGGGGAGCTGTTTTTT. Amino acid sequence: CASSLGRGVAGDTGELFF.

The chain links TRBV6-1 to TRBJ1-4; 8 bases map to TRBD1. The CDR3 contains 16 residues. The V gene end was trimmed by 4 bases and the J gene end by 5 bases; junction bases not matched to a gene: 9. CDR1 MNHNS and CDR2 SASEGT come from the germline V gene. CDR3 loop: CASSAPRGQENEKLFF. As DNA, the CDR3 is TGTGCCAGCAGTGCCCCCAGGGGACAGGAGAATGAAAAACTGTTTTTT.

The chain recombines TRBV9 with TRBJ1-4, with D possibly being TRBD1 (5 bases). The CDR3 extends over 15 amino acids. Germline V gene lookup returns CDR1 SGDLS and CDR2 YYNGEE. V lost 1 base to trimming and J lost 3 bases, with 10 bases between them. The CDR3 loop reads CASSVFGGPNEKLFF. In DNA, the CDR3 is TGTGCCAGCAGCGTATTTGGGGGACCTAATGAAAAACTGTTTTTT.